This T cell receptor (beta chain) comes out of a study of CD8+ T cells in alopecia areata (dated by TCRdb to 2017 to 2018). For the study in its entirety: The treated patients, all with moderate-to-severe alopecia areata, were enrolled in an open-label pilot trial of oral tofacitinib given at 5 to 10 mg twice daily. The RNA source kit depended on sample type: the PAXgene miRNA kit for fixed scalp, the miRNeasy kit for PBMCs, and the RNeasy kit for mouse skin. Patients stayed on tofacitinib for 6 to 18 months and then had 6 months of follow-up off drug so that delayed response and recurrence could be assessed. Tofacitinib-treated patients had biopsies at baseline and at 4 and 24 weeks of treatment, with a later scalp biopsy in several patients. Disease severity in treated patients was measured with the SALT score, which quantifies the percentage of affected scalp surface area. immunoSEQ multiplex PCR using 35 Vbeta forward primers and 13 Jbeta reverse primers was used to amplify TCRbeta CDR3 regions. Scalp clonality was compared among normal scalp (n=4), patchy alopecia areata scalp (n=8), and alopecia totalis/universalis scalp (n=8). High-throughput TCRbeta sequencing was used to examine T cell clonal expansion in alopecia areata in both the C3H/HeJ mouse model and human patients. On the human side, TCRbeta sequencing was run on scalp tissue and on sorted CD4+ and CD8+ peripheral blood T cells from healthy controls and from alopecia areata patients with either patchy or totalis/universalis disease.

Library creation used the immunoSEQ multiplex PCR assay. RNA was extracted from all samples and reverse transcribed into cDNA as template for TCR sequencing. First-strand cDNA was synthesized with SuperScript III using a 2:1 mix of oligo-dT and random hexamers. Amplification bias was assessed with a synthetic immune receptor repertoire, and residual bias was removed computationally. The study's processing was this. Raw reads were preprocessed for error removal, and CDR3 was defined according to IMGT conventions as running from the conserved cysteine to phenylalanine. Clonality was computed by normalizing Shannon entropy by log2 of the number of productive unique TCRs and subtracting the result from 1. Scalp TCRbeta sequences were cross-referenced with sorted blood CD4 and CD8 repertoires so that the CD4 or CD8 identity of scalp clones could be inferred. The clones in this table, taken by TCRdb from immuneACCESS, are in-frame only. Not every clone is retained; where verified, under half of the shortfall comes from an unresolved V gene, and the cause of the rest is unknown. V and J calls and clone size are as listed in that table; D and trimming were resolved from the DNA. For this sample there are about 190,000 clones; 60% to 70% appear just once. The ten largest clonotypes hold approximately 0.63% of the sample.

The research as a whole found: Unlike mouse skin, which is dominated by gammadelta T cells, normal human skin has resident alphabeta T cells that are also sequenced, and this complicates analysis of the scalp TCR repertoire. Compared with normal scalp, lesional scalp, particularly in alopecia totalis/universalis, had higher clonality and more expanded CD8+ clones, which suggests antigenic drive. Shared TCR sequences between patients were less evident than in mice, which may be partly attributable to HLA diversity in the patient population. Tofacitinib significantly decreased scalp clonality and the number of expanded CD8+ clones among the top 100 scalp clones. Because the treated cohort was small and had only one nonresponder, larger studies are needed to examine links between baseline CD8+ expansion and response. Many expanded lesional clones were found to persist in scalp and blood during tofacitinib treatment, and relapse after treatment cessation may be partly explained by this persistence.

The meaning of the sample's time point label: roughly 27 days on oral tofacitinib. In light of the paper, this sample's treatment or condition label describes: oral pan-JAK inhibitor, 5-10 mg twice daily. Lesional scalp punch biopsies and peripheral blood were obtained from alopecia areata patients. After PBMCs were isolated by density centrifugation and stained for CD3, CD4 and CD8, a FACSAria was used to sort CD4+ and CD8+ T cells. For this clone: This clone's antigen is unknown. Base qualities are not at hand, and no much larger clone is one base apart.

Measured from the cysteine to the phenylalanine, the CDR3 is 14 residues long. Just CDR3 DNA is preserved here, 42 bases in frame from base 1. CDR1 and CDR2, per the germline V gene (reference sequence), are GTSNPN and SVGIG. The junction shows trimming of 4 bases on V and 9 bases on J, and the gene matches do not reach 12 bases of it. This clonotype was sampled from a human donor with alopecia areata. The sequence joins TRBV30 to TRBJ2-7; 10 central bases correspond to TRBD1. Here the sequenced sample was CD4+ T cells sorted from blood, taken at week 4, from a patient treated with tofacitinib. The nucleotide sequence is given as TGTGCCTGGAAGAACCCGGGACAGGGGAAGGTGCAGTACTTC. The translation is CAWKNPGQGKVQYF.